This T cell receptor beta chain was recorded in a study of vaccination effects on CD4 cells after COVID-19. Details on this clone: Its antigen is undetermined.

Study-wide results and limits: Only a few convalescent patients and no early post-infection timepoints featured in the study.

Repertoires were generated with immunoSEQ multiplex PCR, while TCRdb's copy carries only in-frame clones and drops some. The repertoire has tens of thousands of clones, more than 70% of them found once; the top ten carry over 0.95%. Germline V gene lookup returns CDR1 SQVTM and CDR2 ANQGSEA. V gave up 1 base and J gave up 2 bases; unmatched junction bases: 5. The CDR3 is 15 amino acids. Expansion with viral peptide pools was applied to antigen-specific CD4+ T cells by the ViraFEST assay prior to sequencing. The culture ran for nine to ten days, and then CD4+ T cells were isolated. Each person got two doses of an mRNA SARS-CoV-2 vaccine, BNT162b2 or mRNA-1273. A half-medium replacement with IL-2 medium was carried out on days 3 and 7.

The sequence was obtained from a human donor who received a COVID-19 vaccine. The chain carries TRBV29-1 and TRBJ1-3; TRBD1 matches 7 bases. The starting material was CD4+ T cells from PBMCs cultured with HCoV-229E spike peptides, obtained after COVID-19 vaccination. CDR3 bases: TGCAGCGTTGAAGGTCTTCAGGGGGCTGGAAACACCATATATTTT. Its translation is CSVEGLQGAGNTIYF.